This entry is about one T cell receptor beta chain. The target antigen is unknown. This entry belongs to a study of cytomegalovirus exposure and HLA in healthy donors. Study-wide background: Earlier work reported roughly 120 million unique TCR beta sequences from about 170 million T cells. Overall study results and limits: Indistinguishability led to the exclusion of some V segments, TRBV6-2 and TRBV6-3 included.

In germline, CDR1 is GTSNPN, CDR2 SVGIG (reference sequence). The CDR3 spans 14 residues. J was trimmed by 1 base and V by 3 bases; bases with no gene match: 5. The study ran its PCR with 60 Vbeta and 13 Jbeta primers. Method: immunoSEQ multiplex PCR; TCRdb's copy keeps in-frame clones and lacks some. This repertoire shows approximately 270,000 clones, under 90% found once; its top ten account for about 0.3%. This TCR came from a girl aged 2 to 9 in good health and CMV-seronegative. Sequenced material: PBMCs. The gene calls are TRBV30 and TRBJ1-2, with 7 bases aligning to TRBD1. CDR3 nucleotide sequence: TGTGCCTGGAGCCGACAGGGCTTTAACTATGGCTACACCTTC. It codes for CAWSRQGFNYGYTF.